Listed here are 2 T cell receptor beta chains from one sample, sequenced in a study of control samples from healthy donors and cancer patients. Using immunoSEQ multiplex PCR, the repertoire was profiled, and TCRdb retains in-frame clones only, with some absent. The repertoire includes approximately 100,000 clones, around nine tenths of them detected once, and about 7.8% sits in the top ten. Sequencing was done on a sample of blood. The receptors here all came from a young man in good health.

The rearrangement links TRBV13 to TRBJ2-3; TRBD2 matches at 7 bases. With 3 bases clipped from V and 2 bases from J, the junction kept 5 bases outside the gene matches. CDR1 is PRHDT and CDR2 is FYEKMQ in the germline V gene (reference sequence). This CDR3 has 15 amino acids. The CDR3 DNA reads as TGTGCCAGCAGCTTCGGTCTAGCGGACACAGATACGCAGTATTTT. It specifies CASSFGLADTDTQYF. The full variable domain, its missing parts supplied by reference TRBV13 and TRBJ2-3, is AAGVIQSPRHLIKEKRETATLKCYPIPRHDTVYWYQQGPGQDPQFLISFYEKMQSDKGSIPDRFSAQQFSDYHSELNMSSLELGDSALYFCASSFGLADTDTQYFGPGTRLTVL.

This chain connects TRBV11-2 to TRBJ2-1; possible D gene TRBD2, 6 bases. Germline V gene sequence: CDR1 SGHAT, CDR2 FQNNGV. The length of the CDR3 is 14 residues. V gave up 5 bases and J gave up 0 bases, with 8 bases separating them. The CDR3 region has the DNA TGTGCCAGCAGCCGGGGGAACTCCTACAATGAGCAGTTCTTC. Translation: CASSRGNSYNEQFF.